This T cell receptor beta chain comes out of a study of T cell repertoires in cytomegalovirus infection. Study information: Matching HLA type and CMV infection were both indicated by public TCR beta signatures.

This clonotype was counted only a few times. The germline CDR1 and CDR2 sequences are MDHEN and SYDVKM. V dropped 5 bases and J dropped 0 bases, with 12 bases sitting between them. This CDR3 comprises 15 residues. From the reads, TCRdb called clonotypes with MiXCR, one entry per CDR3 protein. The data show about 180,000 distinct CDR3 sequences, about 18% seen once. This TCR was sampled from a human donor in good health (CMV status not recorded). Some clones in this sample may be carry-over from other donors' samples. Sequenced input: CD8+ T cells from PBMCs. The chain combines TRBV28 with TRBJ2-3, with D maybe TRBD1 (6 bases). The DNA of the CDR3 is TGTGCCAGCAGTAAGGGGGTGGGGAGCACAGATACGCAGTATTTT. This translates into CASSKGVGSTDTQYF.